This T cell receptor (beta chain) appears in the sequencing data of a study of cytomegalovirus exposure and HLA in healthy donors. Study-level information: Most genotyped donors, around 78% of 300 to 400, had Caucasian-associated genetic ancestry.

In the case of this clone: The target antigen is unknown.

Primers included in the PCR were 60 Vbeta and 13 Jbeta primers. Here immunoSEQ multiplex PCR was the method, and the copy in TCRdb shows in-frame clones only, minus some. The table includes about 130,000 clones, around 78% detected once. Whole-study findings and limits: Researchers counted 150 to 200 TCR beta chains as cytomegalovirus-associated. The presence/absence work took it that sequencing depth was about the same across donors. The authors later found HLA-associated TCR beta chains more clonally expanded than equally common others.

The CDR3 has 13 amino acids. The germline V and J ends were trimmed by 0 bases and 5 bases, with 8 bases remaining between them. CDR1 and CDR2 (germline): MGHRA, YSYEKL. The rearrangement uses TRBV4-1 and TRBJ2-7; no reliable D call. The receptor's source is a woman between 50 and 59 years old in good health and CMV-seronegative. The source material was PBMCs. The CDR3 region is CASSQDLSHEQYV. DNA of the CDR3: TGCGCCAGCAGCCAAGATCTTAGCCACGAGCAGTACGTC.